This T cell receptor beta chain was sequenced in a study of shared clonotypes between healthy human individuals. Study results and caveats: Sharing of clonotypes among donors was expected to vary with sequencing depth. Some naive CD4 clonotypes, around 4.9%, turned up in common across several donors. Genetic and exposure-history diversity was limited by the small donor number. Non-shared clonotypes had lower generation probabilities than clonotypes shared by all four sorted-subset donors.

In germline, CDR1 is SGHTA, CDR2 FQGTGA. After removal of 2 bases from V and 0 bases from J, the junction contained 10 bases not matched to a gene. The CDR3 extends over 18 amino acids. Positive CCR7 selection of CD45RO-negative cells yielded the naive CD8 cells, and terminally differentiated effector memory CD45RA+ cells were excluded. Profiling relied on immunoSEQ multiplex PCR, and the TCRdb table lists in-frame clones only, not all of them. This table has about 2 million clones, roughly 95% appearing once. Points on this clone: Its antigen remains unidentified.

The rearrangement uses TRBV7-3 and TRBJ1-1, with 9 bases aligning to TRBD1. This clonotype originated in a young man in good health. The specimen sequenced was naive CD8+ T cells sorted from blood. The CDR3 DNA follows: TGTGCCAGCAGCTTACTTCCCTTAGGGACAGGGATGAACACTGAAGCTTTCTTT. It translates to CASSLLPLGTGMNTEAFF.